This T cell receptor (beta chain) was captured in a study of tumor and adjacent non-tumor tissue in lung cancer. Whole-study context: Stage I to III disease affected 9 to 10 men and about five women aged about 30 to 85. Some 4.2 million productive TCRbeta reads were obtained per sample on average.

A modified ARM-PCR protocol with three rounds of nested PCR amplified TCRbeta. TCRdb redid the calling of the multiplex PCR reads with MiXCR, one entry per CDR3 protein. The data show 90,000 to 110,000 distinct CDR3 sequences, with roughly 77% seen just once and 37% held by the top ten. No cell sorting was done before RNA was extracted from the tissue. Germline V lookup: CDR1 MNHNS, CDR2 SASEGT. This CDR3 is built from 16 residues. Study-level points and caveats: Tumor repertoires had a smaller top 100 clone share than normal lung. Compared with tumor, normal lung showed significantly lower TCR diversity.

This clonotype was found once. The antigen is undetermined. The junction does not match germline at one end; this may be a read error. The V gene is TRBV6-1, the J gene TRBJ2-1; the D gene is possibly TRBD2 (6 bases). The sample was lung tumor tissue. This TCR was recovered from an older woman with non-small cell lung cancer. The CDR3 spells CASSAEAGFSYNEQSF. The CDR3 nucleotides are TGTGCCAGCAGCGCAGAAGCGGGTTTCTCCTACAATGAGCAGTCCTTC.